These 21 T cell receptor beta chains share one sample of origin, sequenced in a study of T cell clonality in common variable immunodeficiency. Profiling relied on immunoSEQ multiplex PCR, and the TCRdb table lists in-frame clones only, not all of them. The sample lists approximately 44,000 clones, none appearing once, the ten largest making up around 2.8%. What was sequenced was peripheral blood mononuclear cells. The receptors were gathered from a person aged 18 to 75 in good health.

This clone was seen many times. The observed sequence ends 3 residues before the CDR3 terminus, with the missing tail filled in from the germline J gene. The V gene is TRBV7-3, the J gene TRBJ2-7, with 13 bases fitting TRBD2. J was trimmed by 4 bases and V by 1 base; bases with no gene match: 7. The V gene's germline CDR1 is SGHTA and CDR2 FQGTGA. This CDR3 comprises 17 residues. Partial CDR3 DNA: TGTGCCAGCAGCTTAAAGGCCCCGACTAGCGGGGGGTACGAG. It encodes CASSLKAPTSGGYE. The CDR3 in its entirety is CASSLKAPTSGGYEQYF.

This clone was observed at least ten times. The observed sequence ends 3 residues before the CDR3 terminus, with the missing tail filled in from the germline J gene. This sequence joins TRBV30 and TRBJ2-1; TRBD2 is a possible D gene (7 bases). CDR3 length: 14 amino acids. Trimming pared 7 bases from V and 0 bases from J, leaving 13 bases between. Per the germline V gene, CDR1 is GTSNPN and CDR2 is SVGIG (reference sequence). CDR3 DNA (partial): TGTGCCTCGGAGGGGGGGAGCTCCTACAATGAG. Amino acid sequence: CASEGGSSYNE. The whole CDR3 reads CASEGGSSYNEQFF. Filled out from reference TRBV30 and TRBJ2-1, the complete variable domain reads SQTIHQWPATLVQPVGSPLSLECTVEGTSNPNLYWYRQAAGRGLQLLFYSVGIGQISSEVPQNLSASRPQDRQFILSSKKLLLSDSGFYLCASEGGSSYNEQFFGPGTRLTVL.

This clone was detected only a few times. The read terminates 3 residues ahead of where the CDR3 ends, so the germline J gene completes it. V gene TRBV6-4 combines with J gene TRBJ2-1; TRBD2 matches 8 bases. The CDR3 totals 16 residues. The germline V gene has CDR1 MRHNA and CDR2 SNTAGT. The junction had 10 bases not matched to a gene; V was cut back by 5 bases and J by 4 bases. The CDR3 loop is CASSRGGVTAYNEQFF. Incomplete CDR3 DNA: TGTGCCAGCAGTCGGGGGGGGGTCACCGCATACAATGAG.

This clone was detected ten times or more. The sequenced fragment ends 3 residues before the CDR3 boundary, so the rest is inferred from the germline J gene. J is TRBJ1-1 and V is TRBV19; D is possibly TRBD1 (5 bases). This CDR3 spans 12 amino acids. Trimming stripped 6 bases from V and 7 bases from J, with 12 bases between. The germline CDR1 and CDR2 sequences are LNHDA and SQIVND (reference sequence). CDR3 region: CASSNRQIEAFF. The DNA read from the CDR3 is TGTGCCAGTAGCAACCGACAGATTGAA.

This clone has only a few counts. The CDR3 is cut off 3 residues early in the read; its end comes from the germline J gene. The rearrangement uses TRBV7-9 and TRBJ2-2; 11 bases fit TRBD2. J was trimmed by 0 bases and V by 8 bases; bases with no gene match: 2. Germline CDR1 SEHNR, CDR2 FQNEAQ (reference sequence). The length of the CDR3 is 15 residues. The DNA read from the CDR3 is TGTGCCAGCTCGGGACTAGCGGCGAACACCGGGGAG. Translated, it gives CASSGLAANTGE. The full-length CDR3 reads as CASSGLAANTGELFF.

In this sample, this clone turned up many times. The CDR3 sequence is CASTIGTPPTGELFF. Partial CDR3 DNA: TGTGCCAGCACGATCGGGACACCTCCGACCGGGGAG. The chain recombines TRBV9 with TRBJ2-2, with D possibly matching TRBD1 (6 bases). The read ends 3 residues before the CDR3 terminus; that terminus is restored from the germline J gene. Trimming cost V 6 bases and J 5 bases, with 17 bases left between them. Per the germline V gene, CDR1 is SGDLS and CDR2 is YYNGEE. CDR3 length: 15 residues.

The table lists this clone with many counts. The read terminates 3 residues ahead of where the CDR3 ends, so the germline J gene completes it. The chain combines TRBV4-1 with TRBJ1-2; TRBD1 matches at 11 bases. V trimming: 3 bases; J trimming: 6 bases; junction bases outside the gene matches: 6. The CDR3 has 15 amino acids. CDR1 and CDR2 from the germline V gene are MGHRA and YSYEKL. The CDR3 bases that were read are TGCGCCAGCAGCCAGAGGGACAGGGGGGGGGATGGC. Translated, it gives CASSQRDRGGDG. From start to end, the CDR3 is CASSQRDRGGDGYTF.

This clone was observed many times. Read data end 3 residues before the CDR3 end; the end is taken from the germline J gene. The chain couples TRBV24-1 to TRBJ2-3; 7 positions match TRBD2. V gave up 4 bases and J gave up 1 base; unmatched junction bases: 4. The length of the CDR3 is 15 residues. Per germline, CDR1 KGHDR and CDR2 SFDVKD. The CDR3 protein is CATSEASGGTDTQYF. The sequenced part of the CDR3 DNA is TGTGCCACCAGTGAGGCTAGCGGCGGCACAGATACG.

In its sample, this clone was seen many times. The sequence runs out 3 residues before the end of the CDR3; the remainder is reconstructed from the germline J gene. The genes are TRBV6-1 and TRBJ1-1; 7 bases are shared with TRBD1. The CDR3 has 16 amino acids. Germline V gene lookup returns CDR1 MNHNS and CDR2 SASEGT. The junction had 11 bases not matched to a gene; V was cut back by 3 bases and J by 4 bases. The CDR3 sequence is CASSDRRGRPGTEAFF. CDR3 DNA, as far as it was read: TGTGCCAGCAGTGATCGGAGGGGGCGCCCCGGCACTGAA.

This clone was detected many times. The CDR3 is cut off 3 residues early in the read; its end comes from the germline J gene. The rearrangement links TRBV7-8 to TRBJ1-4; D unclear. Trimming cost V 4 bases and J 0 bases, with 9 bases left between them. This CDR3 region has 15 residues. Germline CDR1 is SGHVS and CDR2 is FQNEAQ. The sequenced CDR3 bases are TGTGCCAGCAGCTCTTGGAGGGCAACTAATGAAAAA. Protein sequence: CASSSWRATNEK. The CDR3 as a whole reads CASSSWRATNEKLFF.

This clone was counted many times. The read falls 3 residues short of the CDR3 end, and the missing part is taken from the germline J gene. This rearrangement joins TRBV7-9 to TRBJ2-7; D unresolved. V lost 4 bases and J 1 base, leaving 5 bases between the germline ends. CDR1 is SEHNR and CDR2 is FQNEAQ in the germline V gene (reference sequence). The length of the CDR3 is 12 residues. CDR3 region: CASSSRSYEQYF. The DNA read from the CDR3 is TGTGCCAGCAGCTCTAGGTCCTACGAG.

This clone appeared many times. The CDR3 goes on 3 residues after the read ends, and that part is filled in from the germline J gene. J is TRBJ1-1 and V is TRBV27, with TRBD1 matching 7 bases. CDR1 and CDR2 (germline): MNHEY, SMNVEV (reference sequence). This CDR3 is 12 amino acids long. The covered CDR3 bases are TGTGCCAGCAGGTCGGGGACAGAGGAA. Translation gives CASRSGTEE. The full CDR3 sequence reads CASRSGTEEAFF.

Many counts were recorded for this clone. The read ends 3 residues shy of where the CDR3 ends; the end is completed using the germline J gene. The V gene is TRBV2, the J gene TRBJ1-5, with unresolved D. V lost 2 bases to trimming and J lost 2 bases, with 4 bases between them. Germline CDR1 SNHLY, CDR2 FYNNEI. This CDR3 has 13 residues. CDR3 region: CASSERGNQPQHF. The sequenced CDR3 bases are TGTGCCAGCAGTGAACGCGGCAATCAGCCC.

This clone was counted ten times or more. The read comes to an end 3 residues before the CDR3 does, leaving the germline J gene to fill in the end. The chain has TRBV2 and TRBJ2-2, with 11 bases aligning to TRBD2. V lost 5 bases, J lost 2 bases, and 4 bases stayed unmatched. The length of the CDR3 is 16 residues. CDR1 is SNHLY and CDR2 is FYNNEI in the germline V gene. The part of the CDR3 DNA that was read is TGTGCCAGCAGTACCGGGACTAGCGGTAACACCGGGGAG. Residues: CASSTGTSGNTGE. The entire CDR3 reads CASSTGTSGNTGELFF.

This clone was detected ten times or more. The CDR3 end falls 3 residues outside the read, so it is completed with the germline J gene. The rearrangement joins TRBV13 to TRBJ1-1, with 7 positions matching TRBD1. Germline CDR1 and CDR2: PRHDT and FYEKMQ (reference sequence). The CDR3 sequence is 14 residues long. J was trimmed by 4 bases and V by 5 bases; bases with no gene match: 7. CDR3: CASSLDRVGTEAFF. Incomplete CDR3 DNA: TGTGCCAGCAGCCTCGACAGGGTTGGCACTGAA.

This clone came up a few times. Read sequence stops 3 residues before the CDR3 end, and the germline J gene provides the missing end. The chain combines TRBV19 with TRBJ2-1; 8 bases map to TRBD1. This CDR3 contains 15 residues. V lost 8 bases and J lost 7; bases outside the gene matches: 13. Germline V gives CDR1 LNHDA, CDR2 SQIVND (reference sequence). This CDR3 reads CASSPDREGDNEQFF. The CDR3 bases that were read are TGTGCCAGTTCCCCGGACAGGGAAGGGGATAATGAG.

This clone was seen at least ten times. Read coverage stops 3 residues before the CDR3 terminus; the germline J gene supplies the remainder. The rearrangement uses TRBV6-1 and TRBJ1-2, with D uncertain. The CDR3 spans 11 residues. The germline V gene has CDR1 MNHNS and CDR2 SASEGT. V gave up 2 bases and J gave up 7 bases, with 5 bases separating them. CDR3 sequence: CASSELFGYTF. The CDR3 bases that were read are TGTGCCAGCAGTGAATTATTTGGC.

In this sample, this clone turned up many times. The observed sequence ends 3 residues before the CDR3 terminus, with the missing tail filled in from the germline J gene. This chain links TRBV19 with TRBJ2-5; 9 positions agree with TRBD2. Germline V gene lookup returns CDR1 LNHDA and CDR2 SQIVND (reference sequence). CDR3 length: 14 residues. The ends lost 7 bases at V and 7 bases at J; junction bases unmatched: 10. Partial CDR3 DNA: TGTGCCAGTAATGCGGGGGGGAGTATTGGGACC. Its protein is CASNAGGSIGT. The CDR3 as a whole reads CASNAGGSIGTQYF. The full variable domain, its missing parts supplied by reference TRBV19 and TRBJ2-5, is DGGITQSPKYLFRKEGQNVTLSCEQNLNHDAMYWYRQDPGQGLRLIYYSQIVNDFQKGDIAEGYSVSREKKESFPLTVTSAQKNPTAFYLCASNAGGSIGTQYFGPGTRLLVL.

This clone appeared a few times. The DNA ends 3 residues before the CDR3 does, and the rest of the CDR3 is filled in from the germline J gene. The rearrangement joins TRBV29-1 to TRBJ2-7; possible D gene TRBD2, 6 bases. V was shortened by 5 bases and J by 3 bases, with 14 bases between the two germline ends. Germline V gene sequence: CDR1 SQVTM, CDR2 ANQGSEA. CDR3 length equals 13 residues. The chain's CDR3 is CSVRSGESYEQYF. The sequenced part of the CDR3 DNA is TGCAGCGTTCGGTCGGGGGAGAGCTACGAG.

This clone has ten or more counts. The observed sequence ends 3 residues before the CDR3 terminus, with the missing tail filled in from the germline J gene. The chain has TRBV18 and TRBJ1-2; TRBD1 might be the D (5 bases). This CDR3 has 14 amino acids. Germline CDR1 is KGHSH and CDR2 is LQKENI. V was shortened by 4 bases and J by 4 bases, with 13 bases between the two germline ends. CDR3 region: CASSRTRGLYGYTF. The DNA read from the CDR3 is TGTGCCAGCTCACGGACAAGGGGCCTCTATGGC.

CDR3 DNA (partial): TGCAGCCTTATAGACAGGGGCCAAGAGACC. It specifies CSLIDRGQET. The whole CDR3 region reads CSLIDRGQETQYF. J is TRBJ2-5 and V is TRBV29-1; TRBD1 matches 8 bases. The CDR3 end is not reached by the read, which stops 3 residues before it; the germline J gene fills it in. The germline CDR1 and CDR2 sequences are SQVTM and ANQGSEA. CDR3 length: 13 amino acids. V shed 8 bases and J 1 base; nucleotides not matched to a gene: 6.